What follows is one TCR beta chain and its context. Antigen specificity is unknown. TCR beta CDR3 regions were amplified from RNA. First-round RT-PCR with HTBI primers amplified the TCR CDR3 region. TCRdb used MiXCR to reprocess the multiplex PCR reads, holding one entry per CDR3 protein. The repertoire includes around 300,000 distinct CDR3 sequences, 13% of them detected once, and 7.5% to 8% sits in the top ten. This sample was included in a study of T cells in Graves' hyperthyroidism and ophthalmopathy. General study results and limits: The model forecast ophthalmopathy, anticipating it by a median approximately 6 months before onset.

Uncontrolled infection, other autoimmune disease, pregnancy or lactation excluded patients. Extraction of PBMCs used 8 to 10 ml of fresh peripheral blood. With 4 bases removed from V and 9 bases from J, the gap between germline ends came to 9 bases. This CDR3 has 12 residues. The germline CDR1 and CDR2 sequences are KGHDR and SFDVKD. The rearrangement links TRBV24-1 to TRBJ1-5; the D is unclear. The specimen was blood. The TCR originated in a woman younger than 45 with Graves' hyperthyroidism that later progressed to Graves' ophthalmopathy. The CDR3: CATSDPGGPQHF. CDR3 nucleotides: TGTGCCACCAGTGACCCGGGAGGGCCCCAGCATTTT.